This T cell receptor beta chain was obtained from a study of blood T cell repertoires in COVID-19 (dated by TCRdb to about 2020). Background for the entire study: Samples covering the acute and convalescent phases of COVID-19 were provided by collaborators in the United States, Italy and Spain. Deeply sampled blood TCRbeta repertoires from subjects exposed to, actively infected with, or recovered from COVID-19 were included in the dataset. Where available, HLA class I and class II types were obtained from metadata supplied by the sample provider rather than from assay-based typing. A de-identified subject ID, COVID-19 status, age in years and sex were almost always included in the sample metadata. Samples came from the ongoing ImmuneRACE study (first 160 participants) plus 1,254 subjects from 6 global collaborators. The prospective study material was composed of cDNA or gDNA derived from T cells, B-cell-depleted T cells, or PBMCs. The repertoires were made available in a free public database intended to serve as a resource for research on the immune response to SARS-CoV-2. The full study reports these points: Clinical and demographic metadata were provided uncurated, with the amount varying by source and participant.

The collaborating institutions used their own protocols to collect whole blood in K2EDTA tubes. For TCRbeta analysis, collaborators shipped samples in one of three forms: frozen whole blood, isolated PBMCs, or DNA extracted from either of those sample types. TCRbeta CDR3 regions were amplified from genomic DNA using the immunoSEQ Assay, a bias-controlled multiplex PCR. Per the original workflow: Nucleated cell counts per sample were estimated from amplification of reference gene primers within the assay. Sequence reads were collapsed and filtered to measure the absolute abundance of every unique TCRbeta CDR3 rearrangement. Productive Simpson clonality was computed per sample as the square root of Simpson's diversity index over productive rearrangements. TCRdb provides this immuneACCESS table in a form limited to in-frame rearrangements. Some clones are lacking; in checked studies, under half of them reflect an unresolved V gene, and why the rest are absent is not known. V, J and clone size were drawn from that table, and D and trimming were deduced from the DNA. This sample is represented by some 50,000 clones; 70% to 90% of them were singletons. Of the sample, roughly 8.4% falls within the top ten clones.

Concerning this clone itself: What antigen it recognizes has not been identified. Base qualities were left out, and no much larger clone turns up one base away.

From a lookup of the germline V gene (reference sequence), CDR1 and CDR2 are LNHDA and SQIVND. Trimming takes 5 bases from V and 0 bases from J, and the germline ends sit 13 bases apart. Reading from cysteine to phenylalanine, the CDR3 counts 15 amino acids. Kept here is only the CDR3 DNA, which spans 45 bases and is read in frame from base 1. The V and J genes are TRBV19 and TRBJ1-1; the D gene is possibly TRBD1, with 5 bases matching. Material: peripheral blood. This TCR came from an older woman with active COVID-19. The CDR3 amino acid sequence is: CASSLGRIMNTEAFF. The DNA is TGTGCCAGTAGTTTGGGGCGGATCATGAACACTGAAGCTTTCTTT.